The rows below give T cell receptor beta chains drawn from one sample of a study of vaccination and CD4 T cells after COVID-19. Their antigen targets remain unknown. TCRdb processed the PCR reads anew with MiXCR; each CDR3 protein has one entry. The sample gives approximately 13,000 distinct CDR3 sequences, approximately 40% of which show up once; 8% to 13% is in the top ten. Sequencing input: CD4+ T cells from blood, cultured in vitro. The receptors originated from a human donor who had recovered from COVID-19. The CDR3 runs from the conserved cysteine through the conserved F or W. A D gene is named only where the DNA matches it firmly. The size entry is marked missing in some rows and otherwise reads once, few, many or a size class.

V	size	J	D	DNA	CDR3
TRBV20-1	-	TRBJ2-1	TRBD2	TGCAGTGCTAGAGGGGAGGGCGGGACGAGCTCCTACAATGAGCAGTTCTTC	CSARGEGGTSSYNEQFF
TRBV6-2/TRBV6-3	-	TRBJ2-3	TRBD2	TGTGCCAACCCTCTCCAGCGGGAATTGACAGATACGCAGTATTTT	CANPLQRELTDTQYF
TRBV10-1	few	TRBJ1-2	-	TGCGCCAGCAGTGACGGGGACGGCTATGGCTACACCTTC	CASSDGDGYGYTF
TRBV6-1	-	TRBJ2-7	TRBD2	TGTGCCAGCAGTGAATGGCTAGCGGGAGGGCCAGCCTACGAGCAGTACTTC	CASSEWLAGGPAYEQYF
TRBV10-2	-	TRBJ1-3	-	TGCGCCAGCAGCGACGACAAGACTGGAAACACCATATATTTT	CASSDDKTGNTIYF
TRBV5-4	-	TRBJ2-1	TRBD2	TGTGCCAGCAGCTTGGGTCTAGCGGGAAACAATGAGCAGTTCTTC	CASSLGLAGNNEQFF
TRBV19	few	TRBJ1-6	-	TGTGCCAGTAGTCTCGGGGCCTACTCATTAAATTCACCCCTCCACTTT	CASSLGAYSLNSPLHF
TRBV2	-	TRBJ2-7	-	TGTGCCAGCAGGGTAAGCTCCTACGAGCAGTACTTC	CASRVSSYEQYF
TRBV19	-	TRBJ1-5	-	TGTGCCAGTGAGAGGGAGCGGGTGGGCCAGCCCCAGCATTTT	CASERERVGQPQHF
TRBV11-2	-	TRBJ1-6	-	TGTGCCAGCAGCCAAACGGGACAACCGCTCCACTTT	CASSQTGQPLHF
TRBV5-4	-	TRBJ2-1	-	TGTGCCAGCAGCTCGGAGGCCCAAAGCTCCTACAATGAGCAGTTCTTC	CASSSEAQSSYNEQFF
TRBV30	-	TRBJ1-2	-	TGTGCCTGGAGTGTACAGCGCGGGGTTAGCTACACCTTC	CAWSVQRGVSYTF
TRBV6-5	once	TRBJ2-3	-	TGTGCCAGCAGTTACGGAGGCGGGGCAGGGACAGATACGCAGTATTTT	CASSYGGGAGTDTQYF
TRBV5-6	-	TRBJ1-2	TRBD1	TGTGCCAGCAGCTTGGTACCGGGACAGTCAAGCTATGGCTACACCTTC	CASSLVPGQSSYGYTF
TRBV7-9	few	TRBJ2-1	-	TGTGCCAGCAGCTTAGTCGACCCCCGGTGGCCGTTCTTC	CASSLVDPRWPFF
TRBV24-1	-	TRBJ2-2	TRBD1	TGTGCCACCAGTGATTTAACAACAGGGGGCCCGGGCACCGGGGAGCTGTTTTTT	CATSDLTTGGPGTGELFF
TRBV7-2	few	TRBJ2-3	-	TGTGCCAGCAGCTTATCGGGTCAAAGCACAGATACGCAGTATTTT	CASSLSGQSTDTQYF
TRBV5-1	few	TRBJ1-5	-	TGCGCCAGCAGCCCCTCGGGTGGGAACCAGCCCCAGCATTTT	CASSPSGGNQPQHF
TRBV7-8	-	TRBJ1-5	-	TGTGCCAGCAGCTTAGGGGACAATAGCAATCAGCCCCAGCATTTT	CASSLGDNSNQPQHF
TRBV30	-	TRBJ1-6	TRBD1	TGTGCCTGGAGTGCCGGGAGACAGGGGAATTCACCCCTCCACTTT	CAWSAGRQGNSPLHF
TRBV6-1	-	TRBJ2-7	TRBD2	TGTGCCAGCAGCTTCGGGGTAGCGGGAGCCTCCTACGAGCAGTACTTC	CASSFGVAGASYEQYF
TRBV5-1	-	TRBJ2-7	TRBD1	TGCGCCAGCAGCTTGCTGACAGGGGCGAGGGAGCAGTACTTC	CASSLLTGAREQYF
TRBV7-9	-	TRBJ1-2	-	TGTGCCAGCAGCTGGGGAAGGGAAACGTATGGCTACACCTTC	CASSWGRETYGYTF
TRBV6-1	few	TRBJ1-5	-	TGTGCCAGCAGACCACAGGCGTCGGGCAATCAGCCCCAGCATTTT	CASRPQASGNQPQHF
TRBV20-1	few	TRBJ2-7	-	TGCAGTGCTAAGGGCTACGAGCAGTACTTC	CSAKGYEQYF
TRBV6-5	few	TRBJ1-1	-	TGTGCCAGCAGTTCTTTACCCAGGGGCGCGGAGAGCACTGAAGCTTTCTTT	CASSSLPRGAESTEAFF
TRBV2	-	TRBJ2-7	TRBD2	TGTGCCAGCAGACGAACTAGCGGGAGTTACGAGCAGTACTTC	CASRRTSGSYEQYF
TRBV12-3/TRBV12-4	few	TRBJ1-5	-	TGTGCCAGCAGTACGTGGGGGGATCAGCCCCAGCATTTT	CASSTWGDQPQHF
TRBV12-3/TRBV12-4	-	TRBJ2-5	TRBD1	TGTGCCACCGCAGGGGGACCAGAGACCCAGTACTTC	CATAGGPETQYF
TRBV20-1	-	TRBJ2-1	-	TGCAGTGCTAGAGATCGGACAGACTCCTACAATGAGCAGTTCTTC	CSARDRTDSYNEQFF
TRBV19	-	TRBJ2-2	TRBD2	TGTGCCAGTAGTATAGGGGGGACTAGCGGGAGTCATTCCCCCGGGGAGCTGTTTTTT	CASSIGGTSGSHSPGELFF
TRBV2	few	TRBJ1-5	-	TGTGCCAGCAGTGACAGGGGCAATCAGCCCCAGCATTTT	CASSDRGNQPQHF
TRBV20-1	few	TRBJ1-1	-	TGCAGTGCTAGAGTCAGGGGTTGGAACACTGAAGCTTTCTTT	CSARVRGWNTEAFF
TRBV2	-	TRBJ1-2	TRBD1	TGTGCCAGCAACCCGGACAGGGGCGAAACTAACTATGGCTACACCTTC	CASNPDRGETNYGYTF
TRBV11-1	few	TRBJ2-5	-	TGTGCCAGCAGCCTCACCTCGTCGTGGGGCGGGGAGACCCAGTACTTC	CASSLTSSWGGETQYF
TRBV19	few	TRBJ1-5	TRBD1	TGTGCCAGTACCACACAGGGGGCTAGCAATCAGCCCCAGCATTTT	CASTTQGASNQPQHF
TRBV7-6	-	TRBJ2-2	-	TGTGCCAGCAGCTCCCCGATCCTCCTCGCCGGGTACGGGGAGCTGTTTTTT	CASSSPILLAGYGELFF
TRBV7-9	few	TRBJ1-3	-	TGTGCCAGCAGCCCAGGACTGTCAATTAGCTCTGGAAACACCATATATTTT	CASSPGLSISSGNTIYF
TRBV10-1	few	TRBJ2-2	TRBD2	TGCGCCAGCAGTTTTAGCGGGAGAAACACCGGGGAGCTGTTTTTT	CASSFSGRNTGELFF
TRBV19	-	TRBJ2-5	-	TGTGCCAGTAGCAACGACCCGAGTCTAGGGACCCAGTACTTC	CASSNDPSLGTQYF
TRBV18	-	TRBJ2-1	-	TGTGCCAGCTCACCACCGGGCGGGGGCTTTGAGCAGTTCTTC	CASSPPGGGFEQFF
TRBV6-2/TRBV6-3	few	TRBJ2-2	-	TGTGCCAGCAGTTCAACACGCACCGGGGAGCTGTTTTTT	CASSSTRTGELFF
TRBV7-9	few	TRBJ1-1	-	TGTGCCAGCACGTCCCGGGAGGGCACTGAAGCTTTCTTT	CASTSREGTEAFF
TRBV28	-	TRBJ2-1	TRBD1	TGTGCCAGCAGTTTACTCGGACAGGCGAGCTCCTACAATGAGCAGTTCTTC	CASSLLGQASSYNEQFF